This is a list of T cell receptor beta chains from one sample in a study of shared clonotypes between healthy human individuals. The data were produced by immunoSEQ multiplex PCR, yet TCRdb's version contains in-frame clones alone and is incomplete. This sample has almost 700,000 clones, with about 90% found just once. The source material was naive CD8+ T cells sorted from blood. The receptors stem from a man aged 25-40 years in good health. Both conserved end residues are part of each CDR3. A D gene is named only where the DNA matches it firmly. Clone size is given for some rows only: seen once, a few or many times, or a class if the clone is expanded.

d_call clone_size j_call v_call cdr3_nt cdr3_aa
NA NA TRBJ2-2 TRBV6-6 TGTGCCAGCAGTTACTATTCCGGGGGTAGCACCGGGGAGCTGTTTTTT CASSYYSGGSTGELFF
NA NA TRBJ2-4 TRBV7-8 TGTGCCAGCACGACCGGGAACATTCAGTACTTC CASTTGNIQYF
NA NA TRBJ2-1 TRBV5-1 TGCGCCAGCAGCTTCGGGGGCTCCTACAATGAGCAGTTCTTC CASSFGGSYNEQFF
NA NA TRBJ2-7 TRBV27 TGTGCCAGCAGTCCCCGGGACTTTCCGGACGAGCAGTACTTC CASSPRDFPDEQYF
NA NA TRBJ2-5 TRBV7-8 TGTGCCAGCAGCCGGCATGATCGGTTCAGGGTTGGGCGGGAGACCCAGTACTTC CASSRHDRFRVGRETQYF
NA NA TRBJ2-3 TRBV27 TGTGCCAGCAGTTGGGGTTCCAGCACAGATACGCAGTATTTT CASSWGSSTDTQYF
NA NA TRBJ2-2 TRBV4-1 TGCGCCAGCAGTTCTCGCGGGGCTTACACCGGGGAGCTGTTTTTT CASSSRGAYTGELFF
TRBD1 NA TRBJ2-2 TRBV18 TGTGCCAGCTCATCCCCAGACAGGGGCAAGGACGGGGAGCTGTTTTTT CASSSPDRGKDGELFF
NA once TRBJ1-2 TRBV9 TGTGCCAGCAGGGAGGGAGCGGGCTATGGCTACACCTTC CASREGAGYGYTF
TRBD2 NA TRBJ2-3 TRBV7-8 TGTGCCAGCAGCTTGTCCTCTAGCGGGATGACAGATACGCAGTATTTT CASSLSSSGMTDTQYF
NA NA TRBJ2-1 TRBV6-5 TGTGCCAGCAAGTTCCAGGGGTACAATGAGCAGTTCTTC CASKFQGYNEQFF
TRBD1 NA TRBJ1-5 TRBV7-9 TGTGCCAGCAGCCTAGGACAGGGGCTTCAGCCCCAGCATTTT CASSLGQGLQPQHF
NA NA TRBJ2-7 TRBV13 TGTGCCAGCAGCCCTTCACCTTTCCACGAGCAGTACTTC CASSPSPFHEQYF
NA once TRBJ1-1 TRBV27 TGTGCCAGCAGTTTATCGGTCTACAGGATGGAGAGGAACACTGAAGCTTTCTTT CASSLSVYRMERNTEAFF